The rows below give T cell receptor beta chains drawn from one sample of a study of T cell responses to AZD1222 COVID-19 vaccine. Using immunoSEQ multiplex PCR, the repertoire was profiled, and TCRdb retains in-frame clones only, with some absent. The sample carries about 200,000 clones, 85% to 95% recorded once. The sequencing used peripheral blood, collected on day 0 of MenACWY control vaccination. The receptors come from an adult in good health. Each CDR3 is given with its conserved first and last residue. Each record gives: clone size, V gene, J gene, D gene, CDR3 DNA, CDR3 protein. D genes are given only for firm matches. Clone sizes are given selectively: once, few, many, or a class where the clone is expanded.

abundance: .; v_gene: TRBV7-6; j_gene: TRBJ2-3; d_gene: .; CDR3nt: TGTGCCAGCAGCCCTAGGGCGGGTCGCACAGATACGCAGTATTTT; CDR3aa: CASSPRAGRTDTQYF
abundance: .; v_gene: TRBV3-1/TRBV3-2; j_gene: TRBJ1-1; d_gene: .; CDR3nt: TGTGCCAGCAGCATTCGACGGATTGGCTATGAAGCTTTCTTT; CDR3aa: CASSIRRIGYEAFF
abundance: .; v_gene: TRBV3-1/TRBV3-2; j_gene: TRBJ1-1; d_gene: .; CDR3nt: TGTGCCAGCAGCCTTTATGGAACGGTGGGTGGTGAAGCTTTCTTT; CDR3aa: CASSLYGTVGGEAFF
abundance: .; v_gene: TRBV6-6; j_gene: TRBJ1-6; d_gene: TRBD1; CDR3nt: TGTGCCACAACCGGGACAGGGGGATCACCCCTCCACTTT; CDR3aa: CATTGTGGSPLHF
abundance: .; v_gene: TRBV5-6; j_gene: TRBJ2-3; d_gene: TRBD2; CDR3nt: TGTGCCAGCAGCTCGATAGAGCGGGGGAGCACAGATACGCAGTATTTT; CDR3aa: CASSSIERGSTDTQYF
abundance: .; v_gene: TRBV30; j_gene: TRBJ1-5; d_gene: .; CDR3nt: TGTGCCTGGAGTGAGGGGGGGCGTCAGCCCCAGCATTTT; CDR3aa: CAWSEGGRQPQHF
abundance: .; v_gene: TRBV9; j_gene: TRBJ1-1; d_gene: .; CDR3nt: TGTGCCAGCAGCGCGGGACGGATGAACACTGAAGCTTTCTTT; CDR3aa: CASSAGRMNTEAFF
abundance: .; v_gene: TRBV6-5; j_gene: TRBJ2-2; d_gene: .; CDR3nt: TGTGCCAGCAGTTATGGGACTTCCGGGGAGCTGTTTTTT; CDR3aa: CASSYGTSGELFF
abundance: .; v_gene: TRBV28; j_gene: TRBJ1-2; d_gene: .; CDR3nt: TGTGCCACCCAGTCCGTAATCTATGGCTACACCTTC; CDR3aa: CATQSVIYGYTF
abundance: .; v_gene: TRBV6-6; j_gene: TRBJ1-1; d_gene: TRBD1; CDR3nt: TGTGCCAGCAGTGGAAGGACAGGGGGAGCTGAAGCTTTCTTT; CDR3aa: CASSGRTGGAEAFF
abundance: .; v_gene: TRBV6-1; j_gene: TRBJ2-1; d_gene: .; CDR3nt: TGTGCCAGCAGTGAAATAGGGGGGTTACCCCCGGACAATGAGCAGTTCTTC; CDR3aa: CASSEIGGLPPDNEQFF
abundance: .; v_gene: TRBV4-2; j_gene: TRBJ1-3; d_gene: .; CDR3nt: TGTGCCAGCAGCGCCGGCGTGGGTTCGGGAAACACCATATATTTT; CDR3aa: CASSAGVGSGNTIYF
abundance: .; v_gene: TRBV5-6; j_gene: TRBJ2-3; d_gene: .; CDR3nt: TGTGCCAGCAGCTTCGGGCAGGGCACAGATACGCAGTATTTT; CDR3aa: CASSFGQGTDTQYF
abundance: .; v_gene: TRBV30; j_gene: TRBJ1-2; d_gene: .; CDR3nt: TGTGCCTGGAGTTTCCAGGGCTATGGCTACACCTTC; CDR3aa: CAWSFQGYGYTF
abundance: .; v_gene: TRBV6-5; j_gene: TRBJ1-1; d_gene: .; CDR3nt: TGTGCCAGCACCCCTTGGGCGGGTCTCAATTCTGAAGCTTTCTTT; CDR3aa: CASTPWAGLNSEAFF
abundance: .; v_gene: TRBV5-1; j_gene: TRBJ1-1; d_gene: .; CDR3nt: TGCGCCAGCAGCTTGGATCAGGTGAACACTGAAGCTTTCTTT; CDR3aa: CASSLDQVNTEAFF
abundance: .; v_gene: TRBV18; j_gene: TRBJ1-2; d_gene: .; CDR3nt: TGTGCCAGCTCACCCGTGGAAAACTATGGCTACACCTTC; CDR3aa: CASSPVENYGYTF
abundance: .; v_gene: TRBV5-1; j_gene: TRBJ1-5; d_gene: .; CDR3nt: TGCGCCAGCAGCTTGGACGGGGGGCTGACAGGTCAGCCCCAGCATTTT; CDR3aa: CASSLDGGLTGQPQHF
abundance: .; v_gene: TRBV7-9; j_gene: TRBJ1-4; d_gene: .; CDR3nt: TGTGCCAGCAGCAGGCAGGGGTTTTATGAAAAACTGTTTTTT; CDR3aa: CASSRQGFYEKLFF
abundance: .; v_gene: TRBV5-6; j_gene: TRBJ1-2; d_gene: TRBD1; CDR3nt: TGTGCCAGCAGCTTGGAACAGGGGGACTATGGCTACACCTTC; CDR3aa: CASSLEQGDYGYTF
abundance: .; v_gene: TRBV5-1; j_gene: TRBJ1-1; d_gene: .; CDR3nt: TGCGCCAGCAGTGGGCAGGGTGGCACTGAAGCTTTCTTT; CDR3aa: CASSGQGGTEAFF
abundance: .; v_gene: TRBV27; j_gene: TRBJ1-5; d_gene: .; CDR3nt: TGTGCCAGCAGTTTCTGGCAGGGAGATCAGCCCCAGCATTTT; CDR3aa: CASSFWQGDQPQHF
abundance: .; v_gene: TRBV18; j_gene: TRBJ2-3; d_gene: .; CDR3nt: TGTGCCAGCTCACCAAGGGCGGATTACACAGATACGCAGTATTTT; CDR3aa: CASSPRADYTDTQYF
abundance: .; v_gene: TRBV19; j_gene: TRBJ1-1; d_gene: .; CDR3nt: TGTGCCAGTTTGGCGGGGGGCGGATTAAGGACTGAAGCTTTCTTT; CDR3aa: CASLAGGGLRTEAFF
abundance: .; v_gene: TRBV6-5; j_gene: TRBJ2-7; d_gene: .; CDR3nt: TGTGCCAGCGGTCGCTACGAGCAGTACTTC; CDR3aa: CASGRYEQYF
abundance: .; v_gene: TRBV15; j_gene: TRBJ2-1; d_gene: TRBD2; CDR3nt: TGTGCCACCAGCAGAGCTCTAGCGGGGGTCAATGAGCAGTTCTTC; CDR3aa: CATSRALAGVNEQFF
abundance: .; v_gene: TRBV7-2; j_gene: TRBJ2-1; d_gene: .; CDR3nt: TGTGCCAGCAGCACTGGGACTGGCCTCAATGAGCAGTTCTTC; CDR3aa: CASSTGTGLNEQFF
abundance: .; v_gene: TRBV20-1; j_gene: TRBJ1-2; d_gene: .; CDR3nt: TGCAGTGCTAGATGGGGGGGCGGCTACACCTTC; CDR3aa: CSARWGGGYTF
abundance: .; v_gene: TRBV18; j_gene: TRBJ2-7; d_gene: TRBD2; CDR3nt: TGTGCCAGCTCACCACCGGTGGGAGGGCGCGAGCAGTACTTC; CDR3aa: CASSPPVGGREQYF
abundance: .; v_gene: TRBV7-2; j_gene: TRBJ2-5; d_gene: TRBD1; CDR3nt: TGTGCCAGCAGCTTCCAGGGGGCGATTTCAGAGACCCAGTACTTC; CDR3aa: CASSFQGAISETQYF
abundance: .; v_gene: TRBV5-1; j_gene: TRBJ1-2; d_gene: .; CDR3nt: TGCGCCAGCAGCTTAGAGGCCTCTAACTATGGCTACACCTTC; CDR3aa: CASSLEASNYGYTF
abundance: .; v_gene: TRBV15; j_gene: TRBJ2-1; d_gene: .; CDR3nt: TGTGCCACCAGCAGACCCGGGGCCCCCAGCTCCTACAATGAGCAGTTCTTC; CDR3aa: CATSRPGAPSSYNEQFF
abundance: once; v_gene: TRBV10-3; j_gene: TRBJ1-2; d_gene: .; CDR3nt: TGTGCCATCAGTGAGGACAGAGACTATGGCTACACCTTC; CDR3aa: CAISEDRDYGYTF
abundance: .; v_gene: TRBV6-6; j_gene: TRBJ2-6; d_gene: .; CDR3nt: TGTGCCAGCAGTGACCAGGGTACTGGGGCCAACGTCCTGACTTTC; CDR3aa: CASSDQGTGANVLTF
abundance: .; v_gene: TRBV28; j_gene: TRBJ1-2; d_gene: .; CDR3nt: TGTGCCAGCTACAGGTATAACTATGGCTACACCTTC; CDR3aa: CASYRYNYGYTF
abundance: .; v_gene: TRBV5-1; j_gene: TRBJ2-7; d_gene: .; CDR3nt: TGCGCCAGCAGCCCCGGGGACAACTACGAGCAGTACTTC; CDR3aa: CASSPGDNYEQYF
abundance: .; v_gene: TRBV2; j_gene: TRBJ2-2; d_gene: TRBD1; CDR3nt: TGTGCCAGCAGGGGACAGGGAGGCGGGGAGCTGTTTTTT; CDR3aa: CASRGQGGGELFF
abundance: once; v_gene: TRBV18; j_gene: TRBJ2-7; d_gene: TRBD2; CDR3nt: TGTGCCAGCTCGGATGGGCGGGGGGTAACCTACGAGCAGTACTTC; CDR3aa: CASSDGRGVTYEQYF